This T cell receptor (beta chain) was recorded in a study of blood T cell repertoires in COVID-19. Overall study: Researchers got acute and convalescent COVID-19 samples from the United States, Italy and Spain.

Sequencing used immunoSEQ multiplex PCR; TCRdb keeps in-frame clones, though not all of them. The sample lists approximately 360,000 clones; roughly 90% were seen once. The CDR3 has 14 residues. Input material: PBMCs or T cells enriched from blood (not recorded which). The receptor comes from a woman in her twenties or thirties with acute COVID-19. The J gene is TRBJ2-7, the V gene TRBV1; TRBD1, as called in the table, went unchecked against the DNA. TRBV1 represents a pseudogene. The CDR3 bases are TGCACCAGCCGCCCCTACCGACAGGGTAACGAGCAGTACTTC. Translation gives CTSRPYRQGNEQYF.